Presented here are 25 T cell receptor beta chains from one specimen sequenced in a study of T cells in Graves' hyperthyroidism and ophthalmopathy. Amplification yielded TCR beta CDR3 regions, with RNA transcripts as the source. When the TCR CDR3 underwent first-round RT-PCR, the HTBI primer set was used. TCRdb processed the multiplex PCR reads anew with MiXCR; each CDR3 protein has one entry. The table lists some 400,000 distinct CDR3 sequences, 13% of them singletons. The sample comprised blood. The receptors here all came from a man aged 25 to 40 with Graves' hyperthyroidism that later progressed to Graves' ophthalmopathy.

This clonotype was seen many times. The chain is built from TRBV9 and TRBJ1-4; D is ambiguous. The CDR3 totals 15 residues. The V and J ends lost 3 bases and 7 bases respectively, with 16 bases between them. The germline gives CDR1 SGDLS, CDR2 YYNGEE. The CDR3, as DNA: TGTGCCAGCAGCGCACCGGCCTCGGTGGGTGAAAAACTGTTTTTT. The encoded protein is CASSAPASVGEKLFF.

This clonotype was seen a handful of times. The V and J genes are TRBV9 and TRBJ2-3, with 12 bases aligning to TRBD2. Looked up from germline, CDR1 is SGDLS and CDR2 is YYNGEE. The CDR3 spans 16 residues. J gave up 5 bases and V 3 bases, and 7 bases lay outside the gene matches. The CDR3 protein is CASSGGLAGSGDTQYF. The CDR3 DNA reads TGTGCCAGCAGCGGCGGACTAGCGGGGTCGGGAGATACGCAGTATTTT. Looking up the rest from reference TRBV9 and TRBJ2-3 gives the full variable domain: DSGVTQTPKHLITATGQRVTLRCSPRSGDLSVYWYQQSLDQGLQFLIQYYNGEERAKGNILERFSAQQFPDLHSELNLSSLELGDSALYFCASSGGLAGSGDTQYFGPGTRLTVL.

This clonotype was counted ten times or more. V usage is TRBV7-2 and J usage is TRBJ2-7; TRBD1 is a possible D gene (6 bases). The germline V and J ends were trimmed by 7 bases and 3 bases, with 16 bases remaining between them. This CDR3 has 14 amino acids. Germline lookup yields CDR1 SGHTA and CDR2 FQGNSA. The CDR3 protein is CASTGTGLHYEQYF. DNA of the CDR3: TGTGCCAGCACCGGAACAGGGCTCCACTACGAGCAGTACTTC.

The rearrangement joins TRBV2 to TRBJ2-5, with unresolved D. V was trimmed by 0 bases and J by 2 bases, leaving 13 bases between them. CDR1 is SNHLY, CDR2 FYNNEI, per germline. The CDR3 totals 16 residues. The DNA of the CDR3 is TGTGCCAGCAGTGAAGCAAAGGTCTTTATGCAAGAGACCCAGTACTTC. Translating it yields CASSEAKVFMQETQYF.

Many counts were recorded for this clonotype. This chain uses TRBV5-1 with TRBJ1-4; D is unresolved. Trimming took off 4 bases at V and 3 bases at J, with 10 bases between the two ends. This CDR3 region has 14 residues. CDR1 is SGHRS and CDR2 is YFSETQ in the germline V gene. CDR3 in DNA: TGCGCCAGCAGCCCAGGAAGGGCTAATGAAAAACTGTTTTTT. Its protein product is CASSPGRANEKLFF.

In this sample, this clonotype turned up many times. The CDR3 region has the DNA TGTGCCAGCAGTTTACGGCTTACCTCTACTAATGATGAAAAACTGTTTTTT. This gives the protein CASSLRLTSTNDEKLFF. This rearrangement joins TRBV28 to TRBJ1-4; D gene unclear. CDR3 length: 17 residues. In germline, CDR1 is MDHEN, CDR2 SYDVKM. Trimming cost V 2 bases and J 6 bases, with 19 bases left between them.

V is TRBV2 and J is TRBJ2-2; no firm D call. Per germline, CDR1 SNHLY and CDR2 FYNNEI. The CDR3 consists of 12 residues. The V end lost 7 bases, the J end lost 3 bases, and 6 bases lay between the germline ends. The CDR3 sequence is CASKPDTGELFF. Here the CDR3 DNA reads TGTGCCAGCAAGCCAGACACCGGGGAGCTGTTTTTT. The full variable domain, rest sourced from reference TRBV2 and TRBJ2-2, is EPEVTQTPSHQVTQMGQEVILRCVPISNHLYFYWYRQILGQKVEFLVSFYNNEISEKSEIFDDQFSVERPDGSNFTLKIRSTKLEDSAMYFCASKPDTGELFFGEGSRLTVL.

The CDR3, as DNA: TGTGCCAGTAGTATGTCCAGCAAAGAGACCCAGTACTTC. Protein: CASSMSSKETQYF. J is TRBJ2-5 and V is TRBV19; D unclear. The length of the CDR3 is 13 residues. The germline V gene has CDR1 LNHDA and CDR2 SQIVND (reference sequence). Deletions cut 3 bases from V and 3 bases from J, with 8 bases between.

The CDR3 region is CASSRGTGHNQPQHF. Written as DNA, the CDR3 is TGTGCCAGCAGCCGTGGGACAGGCCACAATCAGCCCCAGCATTTT. This chain links TRBV5-8 with TRBJ1-5, with TRBD1 matching over 8 bases. The CDR3 is 15 amino acids. CDR1 and CDR2 (germline): SGHTS, YDEGEE. V trimming: 4 bases; J trimming: 3 bases; junction bases outside the gene matches: 6.

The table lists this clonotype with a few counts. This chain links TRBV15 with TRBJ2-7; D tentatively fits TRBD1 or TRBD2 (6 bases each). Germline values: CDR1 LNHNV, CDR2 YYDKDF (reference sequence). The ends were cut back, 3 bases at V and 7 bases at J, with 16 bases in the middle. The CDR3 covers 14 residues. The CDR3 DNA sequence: TGTGCCACCAGCAGGCCAAAGGAGGGGGGAGAGCAGTACTTC. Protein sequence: CATSRPKEGGEQYF. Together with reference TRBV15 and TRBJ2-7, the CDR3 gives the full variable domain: DAMVIQNPRYQVTQFGKPVTLSCSQTLNHNVMYWYQQKSSQAPKLLFHYYDKDFNNEADTPDNFQSRRPNTSFCFLDIRSPGLGDTAMYLCATSRPKEGGEQYFGPGTRLTVT.

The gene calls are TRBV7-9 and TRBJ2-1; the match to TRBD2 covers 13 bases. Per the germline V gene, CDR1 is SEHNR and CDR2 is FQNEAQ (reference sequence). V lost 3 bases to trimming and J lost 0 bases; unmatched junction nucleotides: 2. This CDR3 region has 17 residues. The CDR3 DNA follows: TGTGCCAGCAGCTTGACTAGCGGGGGGAGCTCCTACAATGAGCAGTTCTTC. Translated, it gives CASSLTSGGSSYNEQFF.

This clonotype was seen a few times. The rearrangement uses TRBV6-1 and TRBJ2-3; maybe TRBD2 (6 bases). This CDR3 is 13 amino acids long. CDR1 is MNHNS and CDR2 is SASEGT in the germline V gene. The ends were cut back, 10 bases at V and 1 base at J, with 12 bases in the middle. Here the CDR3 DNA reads TGTGCCACCCGGGACTCAGGCACAGATACGCAGTATTTT. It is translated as CATRDSGTDTQYF.

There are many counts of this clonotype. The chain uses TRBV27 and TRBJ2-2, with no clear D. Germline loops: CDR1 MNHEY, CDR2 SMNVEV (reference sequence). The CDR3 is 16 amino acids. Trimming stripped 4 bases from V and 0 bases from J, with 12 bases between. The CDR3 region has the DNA TGTGCCAGCAGTTGGCTGGCGGCCGCGAACACCGGGGAGCTGTTTTTT. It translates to CASSWLAAANTGELFF.

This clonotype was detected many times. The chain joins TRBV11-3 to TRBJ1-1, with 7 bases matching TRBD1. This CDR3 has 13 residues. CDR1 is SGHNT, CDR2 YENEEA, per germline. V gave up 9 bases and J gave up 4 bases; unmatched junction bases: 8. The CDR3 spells CASNPGGSTEAFF. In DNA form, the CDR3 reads TGTGCCAGTAACCCAGGGGGAAGCACTGAAGCTTTCTTT.

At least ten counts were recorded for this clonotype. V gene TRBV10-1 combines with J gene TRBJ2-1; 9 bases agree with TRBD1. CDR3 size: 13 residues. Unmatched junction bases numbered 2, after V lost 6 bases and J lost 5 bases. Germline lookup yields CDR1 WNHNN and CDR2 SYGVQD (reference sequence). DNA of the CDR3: TGCGCCAGCAGAGGGACAGGGAACAATGAGCAGTTCTTC. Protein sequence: CASRGTGNNEQFF.

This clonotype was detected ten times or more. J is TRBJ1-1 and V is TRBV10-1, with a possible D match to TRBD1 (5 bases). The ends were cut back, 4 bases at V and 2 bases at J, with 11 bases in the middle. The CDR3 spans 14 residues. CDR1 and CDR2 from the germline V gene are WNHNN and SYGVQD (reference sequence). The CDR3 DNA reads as TGCGCCAGCAGTGCCGGGGGGAGTAACACTGAAGCTTTCTTT. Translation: CASSAGGSNTEAFF.

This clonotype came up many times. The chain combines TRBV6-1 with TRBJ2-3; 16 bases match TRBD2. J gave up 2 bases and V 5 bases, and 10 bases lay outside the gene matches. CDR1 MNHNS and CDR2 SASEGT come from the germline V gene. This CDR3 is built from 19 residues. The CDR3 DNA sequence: TGTGCCAGCAGTCCCGGGACTAGCGGGGGGGCCTCTTACACAGATACGCAGTATTTT. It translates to CASSPGTSGGASYTDTQYF.

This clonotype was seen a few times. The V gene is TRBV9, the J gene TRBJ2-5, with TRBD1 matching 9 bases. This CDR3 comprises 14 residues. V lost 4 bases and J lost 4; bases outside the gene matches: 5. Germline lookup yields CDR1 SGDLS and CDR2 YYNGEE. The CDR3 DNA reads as TGTGCCAGCAGCCCCTACAGGGGGCGAGAGACCCAGTACTTC. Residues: CASSPYRGRETQYF.

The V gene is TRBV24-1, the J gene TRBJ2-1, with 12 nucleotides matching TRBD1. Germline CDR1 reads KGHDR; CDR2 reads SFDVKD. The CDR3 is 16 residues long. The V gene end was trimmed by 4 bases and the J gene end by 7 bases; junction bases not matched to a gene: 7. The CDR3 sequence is CATSDWDRGQTNEQFF. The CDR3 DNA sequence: TGTGCCACCAGTGACTGGGACAGGGGGCAGACGAATGAGCAGTTCTTC.

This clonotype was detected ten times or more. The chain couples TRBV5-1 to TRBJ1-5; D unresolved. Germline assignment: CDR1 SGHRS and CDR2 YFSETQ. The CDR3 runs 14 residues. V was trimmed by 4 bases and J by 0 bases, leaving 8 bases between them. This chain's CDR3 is CASSADYSNQPQHF. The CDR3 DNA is TGCGCCAGCAGCGCGGATTATAGCAATCAGCCCCAGCATTTT.

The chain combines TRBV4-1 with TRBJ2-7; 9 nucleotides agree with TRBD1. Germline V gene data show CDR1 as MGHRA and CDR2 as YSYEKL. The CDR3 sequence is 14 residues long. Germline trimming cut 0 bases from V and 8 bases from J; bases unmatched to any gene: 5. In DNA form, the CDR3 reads TGCGCCAGCAGCCAAGAAACAGGGGGCCGGCAGCAGTACTTC. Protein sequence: CASSQETGGRQQYF.

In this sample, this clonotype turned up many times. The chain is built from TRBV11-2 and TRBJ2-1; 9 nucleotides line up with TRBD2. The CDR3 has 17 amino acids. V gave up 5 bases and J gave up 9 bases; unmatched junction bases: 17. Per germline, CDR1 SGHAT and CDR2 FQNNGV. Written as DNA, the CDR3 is TGTGCCAGCAGCCTCCTGGGGGGGGCTAGCGGGGCTGGTGAGCAGTTCTTC. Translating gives CASSLLGGASGAGEQFF.

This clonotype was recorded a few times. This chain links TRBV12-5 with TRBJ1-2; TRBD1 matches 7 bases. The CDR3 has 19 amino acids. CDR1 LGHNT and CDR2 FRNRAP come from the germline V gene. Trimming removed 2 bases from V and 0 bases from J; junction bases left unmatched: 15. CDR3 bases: TGTGCTAGTGGTTTGACCCCCCGGGACAGCCCTACTTCTAACTATGGCTACACCTTC. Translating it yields CASGLTPRDSPTSNYGYTF.

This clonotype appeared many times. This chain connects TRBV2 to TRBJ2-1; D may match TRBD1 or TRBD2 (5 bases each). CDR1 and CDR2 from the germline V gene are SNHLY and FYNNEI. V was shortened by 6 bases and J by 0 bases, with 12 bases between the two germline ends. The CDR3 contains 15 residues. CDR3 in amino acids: CASSLGEYSYNEQFF. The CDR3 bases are TGTGCCAGCAGCCTGGGGGAGTACTCCTACAATGAGCAGTTCTTC.

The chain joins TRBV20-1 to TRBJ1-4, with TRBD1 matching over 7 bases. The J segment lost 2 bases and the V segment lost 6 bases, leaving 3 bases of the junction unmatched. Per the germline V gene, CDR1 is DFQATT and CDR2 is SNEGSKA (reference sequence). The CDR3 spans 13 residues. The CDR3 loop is CSARDSTNEKLFF. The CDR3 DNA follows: TGCAGTGCAAGGGACAGCACTAATGAAAAACTGTTTTTT.